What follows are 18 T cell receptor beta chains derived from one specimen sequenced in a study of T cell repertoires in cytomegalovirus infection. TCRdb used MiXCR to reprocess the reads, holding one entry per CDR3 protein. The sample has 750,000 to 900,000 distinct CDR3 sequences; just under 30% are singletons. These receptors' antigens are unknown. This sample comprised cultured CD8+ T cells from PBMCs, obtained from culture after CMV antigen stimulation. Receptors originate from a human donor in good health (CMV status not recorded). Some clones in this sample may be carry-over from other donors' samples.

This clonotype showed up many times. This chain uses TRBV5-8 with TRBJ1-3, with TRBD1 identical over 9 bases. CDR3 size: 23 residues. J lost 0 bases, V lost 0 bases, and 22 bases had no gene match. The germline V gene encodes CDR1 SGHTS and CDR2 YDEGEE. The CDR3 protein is CASSLAGRRTDRGSLGSGNTIYF. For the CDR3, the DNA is TGTGCCAGCAGCTTGGCCGGACGACGAACGGACAGGGGATCTCTAGGCTCTGGAAACACCATATATTTT.

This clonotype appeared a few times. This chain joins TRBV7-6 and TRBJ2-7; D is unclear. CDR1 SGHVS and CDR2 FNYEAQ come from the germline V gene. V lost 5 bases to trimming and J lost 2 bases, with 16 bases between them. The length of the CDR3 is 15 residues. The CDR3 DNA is TGTGCCAGCAGCCCTACAGCGAAGGGCCCCTACGAGCAGTACTTC. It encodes CASSPTAKGPYEQYF.

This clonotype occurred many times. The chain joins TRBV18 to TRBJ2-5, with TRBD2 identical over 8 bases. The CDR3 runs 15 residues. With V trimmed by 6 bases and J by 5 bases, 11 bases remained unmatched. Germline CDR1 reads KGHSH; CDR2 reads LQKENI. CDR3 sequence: CASSGLRTSLETQYF. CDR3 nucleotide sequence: TGTGCCAGCTCGGGCTTAAGGACTAGCTTGGAGACCCAGTACTTC.

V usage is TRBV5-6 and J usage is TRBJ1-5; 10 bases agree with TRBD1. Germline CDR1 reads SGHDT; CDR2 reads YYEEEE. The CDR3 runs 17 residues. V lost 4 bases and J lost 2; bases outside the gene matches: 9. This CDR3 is CASSQRQGAPGNQPQHF. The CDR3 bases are TGTGCCAGCAGCCAACGACAGGGGGCGCCCGGCAATCAGCCCCAGCATTTT.

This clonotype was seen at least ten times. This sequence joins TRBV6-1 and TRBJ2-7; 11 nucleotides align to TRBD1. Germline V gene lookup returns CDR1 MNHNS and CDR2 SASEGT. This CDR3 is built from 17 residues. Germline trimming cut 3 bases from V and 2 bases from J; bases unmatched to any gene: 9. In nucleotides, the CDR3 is TGTGCCAGCAGTGACTGGACAGGGGGCAGGAGGACCTACGAGCAGTACGTC. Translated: CASSDWTGGRRTYEQYV.

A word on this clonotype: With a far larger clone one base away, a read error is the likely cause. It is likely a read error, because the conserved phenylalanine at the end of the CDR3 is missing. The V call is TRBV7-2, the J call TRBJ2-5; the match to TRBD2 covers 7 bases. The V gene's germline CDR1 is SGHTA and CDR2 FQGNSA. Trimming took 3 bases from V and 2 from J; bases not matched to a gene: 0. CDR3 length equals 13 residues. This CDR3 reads CASSFGGQETQYV. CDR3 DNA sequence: TGTGCCAGCAGCTTCGGGGGGCAAGAGACCCAGTACGTC.

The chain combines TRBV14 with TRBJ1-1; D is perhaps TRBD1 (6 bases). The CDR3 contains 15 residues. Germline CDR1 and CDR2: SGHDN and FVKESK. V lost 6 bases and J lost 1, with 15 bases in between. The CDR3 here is CASSPGTITNTEAFF. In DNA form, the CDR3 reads TGTGCCAGCAGTCCCGGGACAATAACGAACACTGAAGCTTTCTTT. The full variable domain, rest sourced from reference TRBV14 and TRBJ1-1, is EAGVTQFPSHSVIEKGQTVTLRCDPISGHDNLYWYRRVMGKEIKFLLHFVKESKQDESGMPNNRFLAERTGGTYSTLKVQPAELEDSGVYFCASSPGTITNTEAFFGQGTRLTVV.

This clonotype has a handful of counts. The CDR3 is CASSLFGEKLFF. CDR3 coding DNA: TGTGCCAGCAGTTTATTCGGTGAAAAACTGTTTTTT. The genes are TRBV27 and TRBJ1-4; D ambiguous. CDR1 and CDR2 from the germline V gene are MNHEY and SMNVEV (reference sequence). Trimming stripped 1 base from V and 7 bases from J, with 4 bases between. This CDR3 has 12 residues.

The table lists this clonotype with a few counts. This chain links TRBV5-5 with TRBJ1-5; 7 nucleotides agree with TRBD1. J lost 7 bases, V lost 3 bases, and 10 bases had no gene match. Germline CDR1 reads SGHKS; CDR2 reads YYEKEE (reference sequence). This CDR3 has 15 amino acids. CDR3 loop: CASSYGEGARQPQHF. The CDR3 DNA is TGTGCCAGCAGCTATGGTGAGGGGGCGCGGCAGCCCCAGCATTTT.

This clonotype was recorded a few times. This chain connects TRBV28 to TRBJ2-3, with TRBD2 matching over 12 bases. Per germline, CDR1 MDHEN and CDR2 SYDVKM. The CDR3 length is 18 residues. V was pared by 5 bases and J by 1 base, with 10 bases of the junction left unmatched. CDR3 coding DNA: TGTGCCAGCAGTGGGACTAGCGGGTCCCAGGTGGGCACAGATACGCAGTATTTT. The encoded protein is CASSGTSGSQVGTDTQYF. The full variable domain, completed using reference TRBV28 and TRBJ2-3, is DVKVTQSSRYLVKRTGEKVFLECVQDMDHENMFWYRQDPGLGLRLIYFSYDVKMKEKGDIPEGYSVSREKKERFSLILESASTNQTSMYLCASSGTSGSQVGTDTQYFGPGTRLTVL.

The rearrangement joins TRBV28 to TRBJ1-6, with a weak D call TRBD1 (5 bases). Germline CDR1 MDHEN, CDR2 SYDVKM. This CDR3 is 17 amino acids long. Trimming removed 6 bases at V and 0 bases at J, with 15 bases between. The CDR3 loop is CASSLRGESSYNSPLHF. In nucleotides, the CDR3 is TGTGCCAGCAGCTTGAGAGGGGAGAGCTCCTATAATTCACCCCTCCACTTT.

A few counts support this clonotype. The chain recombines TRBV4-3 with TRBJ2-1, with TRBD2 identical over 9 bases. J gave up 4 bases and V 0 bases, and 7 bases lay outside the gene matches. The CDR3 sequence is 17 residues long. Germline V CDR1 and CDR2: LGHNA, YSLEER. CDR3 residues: CASSQDRASGVYNEQFF. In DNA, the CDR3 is TGCGCCAGCAGCCAAGATCGGGCTAGCGGGGTTTACAATGAGCAGTTCTTC.

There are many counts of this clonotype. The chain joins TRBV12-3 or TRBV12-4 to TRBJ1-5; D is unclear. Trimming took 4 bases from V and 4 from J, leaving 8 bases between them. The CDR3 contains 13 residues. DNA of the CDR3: TGTGCCAGCAGTTCCCACAGTAATCAGCCCCAGCATTTT. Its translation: CASSSHSNQPQHF.

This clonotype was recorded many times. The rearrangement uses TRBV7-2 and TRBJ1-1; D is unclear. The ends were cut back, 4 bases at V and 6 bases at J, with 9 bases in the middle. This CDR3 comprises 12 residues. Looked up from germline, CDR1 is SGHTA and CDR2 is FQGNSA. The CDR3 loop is CASSSGRPEAFF. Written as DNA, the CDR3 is TGTGCCAGCAGCTCCGGACGCCCTGAAGCTTTCTTT.

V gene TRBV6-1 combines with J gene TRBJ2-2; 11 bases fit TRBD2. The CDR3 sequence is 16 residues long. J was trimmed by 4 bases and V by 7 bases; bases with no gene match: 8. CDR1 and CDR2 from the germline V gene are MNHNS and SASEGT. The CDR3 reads CASKVAGGHFTGELFF. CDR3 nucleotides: TGTGCCAGCAAGGTAGCGGGGGGGCATTTCACCGGGGAGCTGTTTTTT.

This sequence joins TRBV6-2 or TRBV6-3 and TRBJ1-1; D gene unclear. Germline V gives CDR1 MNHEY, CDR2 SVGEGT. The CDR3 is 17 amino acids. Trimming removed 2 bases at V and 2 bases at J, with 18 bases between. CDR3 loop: CASSYLEIIRRNTEAFF. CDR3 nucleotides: TGTGCCAGCAGTTACCTCGAAATTATCAGGAGAAACACTGAAGCTTTCTTT.

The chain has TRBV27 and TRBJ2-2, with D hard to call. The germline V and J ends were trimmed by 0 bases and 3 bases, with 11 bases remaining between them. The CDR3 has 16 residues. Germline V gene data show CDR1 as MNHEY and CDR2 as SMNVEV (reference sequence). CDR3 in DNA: TGTGCCAGCAGTTTATCGGCGGCACGGCACACCGGGGAGCTGTTTTTT. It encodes CASSLSAARHTGELFF.

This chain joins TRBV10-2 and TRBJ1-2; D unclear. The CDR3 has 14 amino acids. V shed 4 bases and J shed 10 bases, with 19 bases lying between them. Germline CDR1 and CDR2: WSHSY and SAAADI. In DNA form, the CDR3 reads TGCGCCAGCAGTGCCGTCGGATTCAGCGGTGACTACACCTTC. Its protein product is CASSAVGFSGDYTF.